What follows is one TCR beta chain and its context. The antigen remains undetermined. In TCRdb, the reads were re-called with MiXCR into one record per CDR3 protein. The sample has roughly 920,000 distinct CDR3 sequences, around 32% seen once. The V segment lost 3 bases and the J segment 6 bases; nucleotides outside the gene matches: 4. Germline-derived CDR1 and CDR2 are SQVTM and ANQGSEA. The CDR3 has 13 residues. These data come from a study of T cell repertoires in cytomegalovirus infection. Study-level information: CMV infection and matching HLA type were both indicated by public TCR beta signatures. Study-wide findings and caveats: Summed public TCR beta family frequency identified CMV carriers bearing the relevant HLA.

This specimen was cultured CD8+ T cells from PBMCs, taken from culture after CMV antigen stimulation. The receptor comes from a human donor in good health (CMV status not recorded). Some clones in this sample may be carry-over from other donors' samples. This rearrangement joins TRBV29-1 to TRBJ2-1; 8 nucleotides align to TRBD1. The CDR3 region has the DNA TGCAGCGTTGAGAACAGGGGGGCCAATGAGCAGTTCTTC. This gives the protein CSVENRGANEQFF.